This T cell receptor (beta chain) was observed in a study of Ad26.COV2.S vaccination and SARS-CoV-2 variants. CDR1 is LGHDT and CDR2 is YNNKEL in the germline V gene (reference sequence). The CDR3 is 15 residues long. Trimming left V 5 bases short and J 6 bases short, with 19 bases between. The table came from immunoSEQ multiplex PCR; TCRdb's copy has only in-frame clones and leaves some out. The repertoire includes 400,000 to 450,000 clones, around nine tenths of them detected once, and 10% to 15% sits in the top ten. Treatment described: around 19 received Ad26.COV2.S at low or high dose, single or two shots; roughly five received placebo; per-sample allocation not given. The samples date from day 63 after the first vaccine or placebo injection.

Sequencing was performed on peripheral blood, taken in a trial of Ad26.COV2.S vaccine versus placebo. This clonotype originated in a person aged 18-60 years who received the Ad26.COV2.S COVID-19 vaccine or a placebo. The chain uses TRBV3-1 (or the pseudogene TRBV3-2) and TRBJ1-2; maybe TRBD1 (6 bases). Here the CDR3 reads CASSTWGGREDGYTF. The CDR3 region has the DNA TGTGCCAGCAGCACCTGGGGGGGCAGAGAAGATGGCTACACCTTC.